This T cell receptor beta chain appears in the sequencing data of a study of tumor and adjacent non-tumor tissue in lung cancer. Background on the study: There were 12 adenocarcinoma, a couple of squamous cell carcinoma and 1 small cell lung cancer cases. Each sample yielded roughly 4 million productive TCRbeta reads on average. Patients were aged about 31 to 76, fewer than twelve men and 4 to 6 women, stage I to III. Study-level points and caveats: Higher tumor TCR diversity was associated with shorter survival.

RNA was extracted from bulk tissue without any cell sorting. To note about this clonotype: Its matching antigen is unknown. One end of the junction does not line up with germline, which may come from a read error.

TCRbeta libraries were built with three rounds of nested PCR, modified from ARM-PCR. MiXCR, run by TCRdb on the multiplex PCR reads, gives a single entry per CDR3 protein. The sample carries about 80,000 distinct CDR3 sequences, 65% to 90% recorded once. The TCR sequence derives from a woman in her fifties or sixties with non-small cell lung cancer. Specimen: lung tumor tissue.

CDR3 nucleotide sequence: TGTAGTGCTCGTCAGGTAGGCTATGGCTACACCTTC. This sequence encodes CSARQVGYGYTF. This sequence joins TRBV20-1 and TRBJ1-2; D is unclear. The CDR3 spans 12 residues. CDR1 is DFQATT and CDR2 is SNEGSKA in the germline V gene (reference sequence).